These 25 T cell receptor beta chains were all obtained from the same sample, sequenced in a study of OX40 agonist ivuxolimab in advanced cancers. Assay used: immunoSEQ multiplex PCR; TCRdb lists only in-frame clones, some missing. The profile shows about 78,000 clones, 84% of them singletons. The sequences come from CD4+ or CD8+ T cells sorted from blood, collected in a trial of the OX40 agonist ivuxolimab. The receptors stem from an adult with an advanced solid tumor such as melanoma, head and neck, liver or kidney cancer.

J is TRBJ2-7 and V is TRBV10-3; D may be TRBD1 (6 bases). V dropped 5 bases and J dropped 2 bases, with 13 bases sitting between them. The CDR3 consists of 14 residues. Germline CDR1 is ENHRY and CDR2 is SYGVKD. The CDR3 sequence is CAISSRDKTYEQYF. CDR3 coding DNA: TGTGCCATCAGTTCCCGGGACAAAACCTACGAGCAGTACTTC.

This clone came up a few times. The rearrangement links TRBV2 to TRBJ2-1, with unresolved D. Trimming took off 3 bases at V and 9 bases at J, with 6 bases between the two ends. The V gene's germline CDR1 is SNHLY and CDR2 FYNNEI. The CDR3 spans 11 residues. The DNA of the CDR3 is TGTGCCAGCAGTGACCGCTTTGAGCAGTTCTTC. Protein: CASSDRFEQFF.

The rearrangement joins TRBV29-1 to TRBJ1-5; maybe TRBD1 (6 bases). V lost 4 bases to trimming and J lost 6 bases, with 10 bases between them. The CDR3 is made up of 12 amino acids. From germline, CDR1 is SQVTM and CDR2 ANQGSEA. Written as DNA, the CDR3 is TGCAGCGTTGGACAGGTCGGTCAGCCCCAGCATTTT. Translating it yields CSVGQVGQPQHF. Full variable domain (rest looked up from reference TRBV29-1 and TRBJ1-5): SAVISQKPSRDICQRGTSLTIQCQVDSQVTMMFWYRQQPGQSLTLIATANQGSEATYESGFVIDKFPISRPNLTFSTLTVSNMSPEDSSIYLCSVGQVGQPQHFGDGTRLSIL.

The gene calls are TRBV7-2 and TRBJ2-7; 8 bases agree with TRBD2. Losses at the gene ends were 5 bases for V and 0 bases for J; bases not matched to a gene: 12. CDR3 length: 17 amino acids. From germline, CDR1 is SGHTA and CDR2 FQGNSA. CDR3 loop: CASSLQEGGRSSYEQYF. CDR3 nucleotides: TGTGCCAGCAGCCTCCAAGAAGGCGGGAGGAGCTCCTACGAGCAGTACTTC.

The chain uses TRBV6-5 and TRBJ1-1, with D perhaps matching TRBD1 (6 bases). Deletions cut 5 bases from V and 7 bases from J, with 17 bases between. The CDR3 length is 14 residues. CDR1 and CDR2 (germline): MNHEY, SVGAGI. The DNA for the CDR3 is TGTGCCAGCAGTCAGTATGGGGGCGAAATTGAAGCTTTCTTT. It is translated as CASSQYGGEIEAFF.

CDR3 nucleotides: TGTGCCAGTAGTATAGCGAACGGGGGCCATTACAATGAGCAGTTCTTC. Protein product: CASSIANGGHYNEQFF. The chain uses TRBV19 and TRBJ2-1; either TRBD1 or TRBD2 may supply D (6 bases each). Germline CDR1 reads LNHDA; CDR2 reads SQIVND (reference sequence). Deletions cut 1 base from V and 4 bases from J, with 14 bases between. This CDR3 spans 16 amino acids. The variable domain in full, completed from reference TRBV19 and TRBJ2-1, reads DGGITQSPKYLFRKEGQNVTLSCEQNLNHDAMYWYRQDPGQGLRLIYYSQIVNDFQKGDIAEGYSVSREKKESFPLTVTSAQKNPTAFYLCASSIANGGHYNEQFFGPGTRLTVL.

This clone was detected only a few times. The chain carries TRBV18 and TRBJ2-3; D call uncertain. Trimming pared 1 base from V and 2 bases from J, leaving 4 bases between. Germline assignment: CDR1 KGHSH and CDR2 LQKENI. There are 13 residues in the CDR3. CDR3 amino acids: CASSPRTTDTQYF. DNA for the CDR3: TGTGCCAGCTCACCACGAACCACAGATACGCAGTATTTT.

V gene TRBV27 combines with J gene TRBJ1-2; tentatively, D is TRBD1 (5 bases). V was shortened by 6 bases and J by 4 bases, with 9 bases between the two germline ends. The CDR3 extends over 12 amino acids. Germline CDR1 MNHEY, CDR2 SMNVEV (reference sequence). The CDR3 sequence is CASRGRAYGYTF. In nucleotides, the CDR3 is TGTGCCAGCAGGGGGCGCGCCTATGGCTACACCTTC.

This chain joins TRBV7-9 and TRBJ2-7; D is possibly TRBD2 (6 bases). Germline V gene sequence: CDR1 SEHNR, CDR2 FQNEAQ (reference sequence). V lost 3 bases and J lost 7, with 19 bases in between. This CDR3 contains 15 residues. CDR3 sequence: CASSLGETSQGEQYV. In DNA form, the CDR3 reads TGTGCCAGCAGCTTGGGGGAGACTAGTCAAGGGGAGCAGTACGTC.

The gene calls are TRBV11-2 and TRBJ2-3; 9 bases match TRBD2. The CDR3 extends over 15 amino acids. The trim removed 2 bases at V and 1 base at J, leaving 1 base unmatched. CDR1 is SGHAT, CDR2 FQNNGV, per germline. For the CDR3, the DNA is TGTGCCAGCAGCTTACGCGGGGGGGGCACAGATACGCAGTATTTT. Translation gives CASSLRGGGTDTQYF.

The rearrangement joins TRBV5-1 to TRBJ1-1; no definite D call. Germline CDR1 reads SGHRS; CDR2 reads YFSETQ. V was pared by 1 base and J by 2 bases, with 12 bases between. The CDR3 extends over 15 amino acids. CDR3 nucleotides: TGCGCCAGCAGCTTGAGGGATGGGGTTAACACTGAAGCTTTCTTT. As protein: CASSLRDGVNTEAFF.

This rearrangement joins TRBV9 to TRBJ2-1, with TRBD2 matching 8 bases. Trimming took 4 bases from V and 0 from J; bases not matched to a gene: 6. This CDR3 contains 16 residues. Germline V lookup: CDR1 SGDLS, CDR2 YYNGEE. This CDR3 reads CASSPSGSRSYNEQFF. For the CDR3, the DNA is TGTGCCAGCAGCCCCAGCGGGAGTCGCTCCTACAATGAGCAGTTCTTC.

This chain uses TRBV28 with TRBJ1-4; D is ambiguous. Germline V gene data show CDR1 as MDHEN and CDR2 as SYDVKM. The CDR3 spans 14 residues. The V end lost 2 bases, the J end lost 7 bases, and 11 bases lay between the germline ends. As DNA, the CDR3 is TGTGCCAGCAGTTTACCGGGATCCGGTGAAAAACTGTTTTTT. Translating it yields CASSLPGSGEKLFF.

The chain combines TRBV5-1 with TRBJ1-1; D not certain. V lost 1 base to trimming and J lost 5 bases, with 9 bases between them. Germline CDR1 is SGHRS and CDR2 is YFSETQ. CDR3 length: 13 amino acids. As DNA, the CDR3 is TGCGCCAGCAGCTTGCTTCTACGGACTGAAGCTTTCTTT. Translating it yields CASSLLLRTEAFF.

This chain connects TRBV2 to TRBJ1-2, with a tentative D call TRBD1 (6 bases). Trimming stripped 8 bases from V and 2 bases from J, with 6 bases between. The germline gives CDR1 SNHLY, CDR2 FYNNEI. The CDR3 length is 11 residues. The CDR3 reads CASGQNYGYTF. The CDR3 nucleotides read TGTGCCAGCGGACAGAACTATGGCTACACCTTC.

The genes are TRBV18 and TRBJ2-7; 7 bases align to TRBD2. Germline-derived CDR1 and CDR2 are KGHSH and LQKENI. V lost 4 bases to trimming and J lost 5 bases; unmatched junction nucleotides: 2. The CDR3 spans 12 residues. This chain's CDR3 is CASSRGGDEQYF. As DNA, the CDR3 is TGTGCCAGCTCACGTGGGGGGGACGAGCAGTACTTC.

About this clone: Its ends do not fully match the called genes, so a read error is possible. The chain uses TRBV18 and TRBJ2-5; 10 bases map to TRBD2. This CDR3 region has 18 residues. Germline V lookup: CDR1 KGHSH, CDR2 LQKENI. As DNA, the CDR3 is TGTGCCAGCTCACCAGTGGCTAGCGGGAGAGGCCGTGCTGAGACCAAGTACTTC. It specifies CASSPVASGRGRAETKYF.

The V gene is TRBV6-5, the J gene TRBJ1-1, with 7 bases identical to TRBD1. CDR1 is MNHEY, CDR2 SVGAGI, per germline. The CDR3 sequence is 12 residues long. With V trimmed by 5 bases and J by 7 bases, 4 bases remained unmatched. The CDR3 DNA is TGTGCCAGCAGTGACAGGGATCTTGAAGCTTTCTTT. Translated: CASSDRDLEAFF.

The rearrangement uses TRBV5-1 and TRBJ1-2; 8 bases align to TRBD1. J gave up 6 bases and V 4 bases, and 8 bases lay outside the gene matches. From germline, CDR1 is SGHRS and CDR2 YFSETQ. The CDR3 totals 14 residues. CDR3 coding DNA: TGCGCCAGCAGCCCAGGACAGGGATACGATGGCTACACCTTC. Translated, it gives CASSPGQGYDGYTF.

The V call is TRBV28, the J call TRBJ2-5; 7 bases agree with TRBD1. From germline, CDR1 is MDHEN and CDR2 SYDVKM. The CDR3 covers 13 residues. The J segment lost 4 bases and the V segment lost 5 bases, leaving 4 bases of the junction unmatched. The CDR3 DNA reads as TGTGCCAGCAGTCCACAGGGGCTAGAGACCCAGTACTTC. Translated: CASSPQGLETQYF.

The chain uses TRBV7-6 and TRBJ2-2; D not certain. V lost 2 bases to trimming and J lost 2 bases, with 6 bases between them. The CDR3 is 14 residues long. From germline, CDR1 is SGHVS and CDR2 FNYEAQ. CDR3 coding DNA: TGTGCCAGCAGCTTATTGCTTAACACCGGGGAGCTGTTTTTT. The encoded protein is CASSLLLNTGELFF.

The chain uses TRBV5-1 and TRBJ2-7, with TRBD1 matching 7 bases. Germline V gene lookup returns CDR1 SGHRS and CDR2 YFSETQ. This CDR3 spans 12 amino acids. Trimming removed 3 bases from V and 6 bases from J; junction bases left unmatched: 3. As DNA, the CDR3 is TGCGCCAGCAGCTCTTACAGGGGCGAGCAGTACTTC. This gives the protein CASSSYRGEQYF.

The V gene is TRBV27, the J gene TRBJ2-2, with 7 bases that match TRBD1. Unmatched junction bases numbered 0, after V lost 1 base and J lost 4 bases. The CDR3 has 14 amino acids. Germline V lookup: CDR1 MNHEY, CDR2 SMNVEV (reference sequence). CDR3 bases: TGTGCCAGCAGTTTATGGACAGGCACCGGGGAGCTGTTTTTT. Translated, it gives CASSLWTGTGELFF.

The rearrangement links TRBV28 to TRBJ1-1; TRBD1 might be the D (6 bases). CDR3 size: 16 residues. Germline CDR1 and CDR2: MDHEN and SYDVKM. The V end was cut by 3 bases, the J end by 2 bases, with 16 bases between. CDR3 coding DNA: TGTGCCAGCAGTTTTCCCTTATACAGGGCAAACACTGAAGCTTTCTTT. Residues: CASSFPLYRANTEAFF.

This clone was seen a single time. The V and J genes are TRBV6-5 and TRBJ2-5; 10 bases agree with TRBD2. The CDR3 covers 15 residues. From germline, CDR1 is MNHEY and CDR2 SVGAGI. V was pared by 2 bases and J by 4 bases, with 4 bases of the junction left unmatched. This CDR3 is CASSYSGGAPETQYF. The CDR3 DNA reads TGTGCCAGCAGTTACAGCGGGGGGGCCCCAGAGACCCAGTACTTC.